The clone carrying this TCR beta chain was observed many times. The sample comes from a study of T-cell reconstitution after alpha-beta-depleted transplantation in children. CDR1 is SQVTM and CDR2 is ANQGSEA in the germline V gene. CDR3 length equals 12 residues. With 5 bases removed from V and 0 bases from J, the gap between germline ends came to 8 bases. Unique molecular identifiers featured in how the TCRbeta library was prepared. Each CDR3 protein gets one entry after TCRdb re-called the PCR reads with MiXCR. The sample records roughly 590,000 distinct CDR3 sequences, roughly 17% being singletons.

The TCR was taken from a human donor who donated a stem cell graft to a child with acute myeloid leukemia. This specimen was PBMCs from the stem cell graft donor, taken from the stem cell graft. V usage is TRBV29-1 and J usage is TRBJ2-7; D is ambiguous. CDR3 bases: TGCAGCGTTCGTGGGGACTCCTACGAGCAGTACTTC. Protein sequence: CSVRGDSYEQYF.